This T cell receptor beta chain stems from a study of T cells in Graves' hyperthyroidism and ophthalmopathy. The overall study: Any treatment followed the collection of peripheral blood at initial diagnosis. Study results and caveats: Within blood appeared most thyroid clonotypes that had expanded above 0.001. A 13 V-J model separated ophthalmopathy from stable hyperthyroidism.

As to this clonotype: Its target is not known. The junction departs from the called germline gene at one end, perhaps through a read error.

Germline CDR1 SQVTM, CDR2 ANQGSEA. The CDR3 has 12 amino acids. Using more than 8 ml of fresh peripheral blood, PBMCs were prepared. The CDR3 regions of TCR beta were amplified from RNA transcripts. The HTBI primer set was used in a first-round RT-PCR of the TCR CDR3. TCRdb used MiXCR to reprocess the multiplex PCR reads, holding one entry per CDR3 protein. The table shows a few hundred thousand distinct CDR3 sequences, with less than 20% occurring only once. The sequenced material came from blood. The chain uses TRBV29-1 and TRBJ2-2; D not certain. This receptor was obtained from a man aged 18 to 35 with Graves' ophthalmopathy. The CDR3 loop is CGVFRDTGELFF. The DNA for the CDR3 is TGCGGCGTTTTTAGGGACACCGGGGAGCTGTTTTTT.